These T cell receptor beta chains were read from a single sample in a study of cytomegalovirus exposure and HLA in healthy donors. Measured with immunoSEQ multiplex PCR; TCRdb has only the in-frame clones, and not every one. The sample shows around 130,000 clones, around 80% of them seen only once. Source material: PBMCs. These receptors were collected from a boy aged 2-9 years in good health and CMV-seronegative. Both conserved end residues are part of each CDR3. Where a row states a size, it is once, few, many or the class of an expanded clone; other rows omit it.

clone_size v_call cdr3_aa
few TRBV19 CASSGPGLAGTDTQYF
few TRBV6-4 CASSATPGQGAGEQFF
NA TRBV27 CASRSERGTGGNYGYTF
NA TRBV29-1 CSVAEVGGSPLHF
NA TRBV29-1 CSAPRLGSFEAFF
NA TRBV29-1 CSVPGQGGGYTF
NA TRBV6-5 CASRTGATYEQYF
NA TRBV5-4 CASSGGGTSVTDTQYF
once TRBV19 CASSKAPTSGRSYNEQFF
NA TRBV10-1 CASSELGLAGLTKNEQFF
NA TRBV27 CASTAGLAGAGLGTGELFF
NA TRBV5-1 CASSRSADTQYF
NA TRBV18 CASSPPVGREMFF
NA TRBV29-1 CSVAALRDRGGYTF
NA TRBV4-3 CASSQDLGDYNEQFF
once TRBV7-9 CASKEGVEETQYF
NA TRBV11-2 CASSSSGRGRGETQYF